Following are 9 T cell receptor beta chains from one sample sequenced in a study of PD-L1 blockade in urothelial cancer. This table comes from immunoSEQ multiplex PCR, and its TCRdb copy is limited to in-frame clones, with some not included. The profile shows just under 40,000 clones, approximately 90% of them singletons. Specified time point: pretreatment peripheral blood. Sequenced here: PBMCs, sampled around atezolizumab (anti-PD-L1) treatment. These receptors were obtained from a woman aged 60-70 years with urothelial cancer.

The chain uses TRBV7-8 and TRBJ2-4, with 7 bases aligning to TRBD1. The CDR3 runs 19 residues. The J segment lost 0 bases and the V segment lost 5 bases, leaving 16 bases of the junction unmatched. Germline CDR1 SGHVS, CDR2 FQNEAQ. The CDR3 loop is CASSPRRLGTDLAKNIQYF. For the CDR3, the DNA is TGTGCCAGCAGCCCAAGGCGCCTGGGGACAGATCTAGCCAAAAACATTCAGTACTTC.

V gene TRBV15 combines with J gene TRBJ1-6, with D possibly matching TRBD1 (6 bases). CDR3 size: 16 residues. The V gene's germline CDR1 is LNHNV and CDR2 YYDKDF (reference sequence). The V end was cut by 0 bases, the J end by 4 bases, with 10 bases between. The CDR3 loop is CATSRDRGAYNSPLHF. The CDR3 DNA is TGTGCCACCAGCAGAGACAGGGGCGCATATAATTCACCCCTCCACTTT.

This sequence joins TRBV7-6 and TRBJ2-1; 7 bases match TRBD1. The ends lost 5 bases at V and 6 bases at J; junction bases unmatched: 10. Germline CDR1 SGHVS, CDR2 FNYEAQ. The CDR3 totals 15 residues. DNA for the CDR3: TGTGCCAGCAGCGAGCACAGGGGTGGAGGCAATGAGCAGTTCTTC. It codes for CASSEHRGGGNEQFF.

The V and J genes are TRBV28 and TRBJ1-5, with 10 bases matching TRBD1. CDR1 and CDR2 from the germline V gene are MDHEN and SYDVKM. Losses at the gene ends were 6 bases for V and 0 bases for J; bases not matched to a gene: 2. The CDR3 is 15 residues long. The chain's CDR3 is CASRTGGNSNQPQHF. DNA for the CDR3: TGTGCCAGCAGGACAGGGGGCAATAGCAATCAGCCCCAGCATTTT.

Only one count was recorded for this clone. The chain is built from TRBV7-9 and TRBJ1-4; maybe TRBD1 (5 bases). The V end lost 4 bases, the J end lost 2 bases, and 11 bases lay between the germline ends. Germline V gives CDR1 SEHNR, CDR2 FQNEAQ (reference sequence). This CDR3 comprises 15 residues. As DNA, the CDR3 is TGTGCCAGCAGCTCCGGTCAGGGTACTAATGAAAAACTGTTTTTT. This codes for CASSSGQGTNEKLFF.

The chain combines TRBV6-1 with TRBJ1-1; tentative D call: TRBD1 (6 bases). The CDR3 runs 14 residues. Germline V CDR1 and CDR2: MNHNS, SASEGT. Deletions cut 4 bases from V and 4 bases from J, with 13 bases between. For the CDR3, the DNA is TGTGCCAGCAGTGTTACAGGGTGGGTCACTGAAGCTTTCTTT. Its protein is CASSVTGWVTEAFF.

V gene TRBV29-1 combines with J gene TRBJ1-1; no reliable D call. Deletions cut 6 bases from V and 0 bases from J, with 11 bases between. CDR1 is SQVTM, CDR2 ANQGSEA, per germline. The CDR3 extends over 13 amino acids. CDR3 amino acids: CSVMTAMNTEAFF. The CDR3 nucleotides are TGCAGCGTCATGACTGCTATGAACACTGAAGCTTTCTTT.

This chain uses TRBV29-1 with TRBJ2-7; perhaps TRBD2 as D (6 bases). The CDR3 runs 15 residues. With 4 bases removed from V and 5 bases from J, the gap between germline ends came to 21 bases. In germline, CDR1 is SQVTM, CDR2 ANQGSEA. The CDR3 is CSVVSGFQARDEQYF. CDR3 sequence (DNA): TGCAGCGTTGTAAGCGGGTTTCAAGCTCGCGACGAGCAGTACTTC.

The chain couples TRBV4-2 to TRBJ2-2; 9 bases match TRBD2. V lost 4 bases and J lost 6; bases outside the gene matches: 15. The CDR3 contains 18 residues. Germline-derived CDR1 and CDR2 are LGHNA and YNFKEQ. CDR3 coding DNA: TGTGCCAGCAGCCGGTCCGGACATAGCGGGAGTTTTGCCGGGGAGCTGTTTTTT. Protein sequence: CASSRSGHSGSFAGELFF.